This T cell receptor beta chain is drawn from a study of blood T cell repertoires in COVID-19. On the study more broadly: There were acute and convalescent COVID-19 samples, and they came from the United States, Italy and Spain. Sources were T cells, B-cell-depleted T cells, or PBMCs; the material itself was cDNA or gDNA.

Trimming took 5 bases from V and 8 from J, leaving 12 bases between them. This CDR3 spans 11 amino acids. Germline CDR1 reads DFQATT; CDR2 reads SNEGSKA (reference sequence). Methods used by the authors: Reference gene primer amplification gave nucleated cell count estimates. Assay: immunoSEQ multiplex PCR; the TCRdb copy retains only in-frame clones and omits some. D and trimming were read from the DNA, whereas the V and J calls and clone size are those reported in that table. The sample contains about 190,000 clones, 70% to 85% of which appear only once. The sequence derives from a woman aged 50 to 65 with acute or convalescent COVID-19. Input material: peripheral blood. This chain links TRBV20-1 with TRBJ1-1; D perhaps matches TRBD1 (6 bases). This chain's CDR3 is CSASGESEAFF. CDR3 sequence (DNA): TGCAGTGCTTCAGGGGAGTCGGAAGCTTTCTTT.